One sample yielded the 27 T cell receptor beta chains listed below, sequenced in a study of T cell responses to AZD1222 COVID-19 vaccine. Sequenced by immunoSEQ multiplex PCR; TCRdb stores in-frame clones only, minus some. The sample yields more than 150,000 clones, around 94% seen once. Sequences were derived from peripheral blood, sampled 28 days after the second AZD1222 dose. These TCRs come from an adult who received the AZD1222 COVID-19 vaccine.

The rearrangement links TRBV6-2 or TRBV6-3 to TRBJ1-2; possibly TRBD1 for D (6 bases). The germline CDR1 and CDR2 sequences are MNHEY and SVGEGT. Trimming took off 6 bases at V and 6 bases at J, with 11 bases between the two ends. The CDR3 has 12 amino acids. CDR3 residues: CASSKQGDGYTF. The CDR3 DNA reads TGTGCCAGCAGCAAACAGGGAGATGGCTACACCTTC.

The chain carries TRBV3-1 (or the pseudogene TRBV3-2) and TRBJ2-7, with D unclear. The ends were cut back, 5 bases at V and 0 bases at J, with 5 bases in the middle. This CDR3 is 12 amino acids long. Germline V gives CDR1 LGHDT, CDR2 YNNKEL (reference sequence). CDR3 region: CASSYSSYEQYF. DNA of the CDR3: TGTGCCAGCAGCTACAGCTCCTACGAGCAGTACTTC.

The chain employs TRBV11-2 and TRBJ2-1, with no clear D. V gave up 1 base and J gave up 4 bases, with 8 bases separating them. This CDR3 has 14 residues. Germline CDR1 reads SGHAT; CDR2 reads FQNNGV. CDR3 sequence: CASSLVSAYNEQFF. CDR3 DNA sequence: TGTGCCAGCAGCTTAGTTTCAGCTTACAATGAGCAGTTCTTC.

The chain links TRBV29-1 to TRBJ1-3, with D perhaps TRBD1 (5 bases). This CDR3 is 16 amino acids long. Per germline, CDR1 SQVTM and CDR2 ANQGSEA. Deletions cut 7 bases from V and 2 bases from J, with 21 bases between. DNA for the CDR3: TGCAGCGCCGCGAAGATAGGCGGAGGGGCTGGAAACACCATATATTTT. Amino acids: CSAAKIGGGAGNTIYF.

This rearrangement joins TRBV11-2 to TRBJ2-5; 7 bases agree with TRBD2. The V gene end was trimmed by 1 base and the J gene end by 3 bases; junction bases not matched to a gene: 5. In germline, CDR1 is SGHAT, CDR2 FQNNGV. The CDR3 extends over 15 amino acids. The CDR3 DNA is TGTGCCAGCAGCTTAGGCGTAGCGGGTAAAGAGACCCAGTACTTC. Translation: CASSLGVAGKETQYF.

The chain combines TRBV30 with TRBJ1-5; maybe TRBD1 (6 bases). The V gene lost 8 bases and the J gene lost 4 bases, with 15 bases spanning the gap. The CDR3 is made up of 13 amino acids. Germline assignment: CDR1 GTSNPN and CDR2 SVGIG (reference sequence). The CDR3 sequence is CAEGGNGNQPQHF. CDR3 coding DNA: TGTGCCGAGGGGGGAAATGGGAATCAGCCCCAGCATTTT.

This sequence joins TRBV7-9 and TRBJ1-2, with 9 positions matching TRBD1. The CDR3 is 15 amino acids. Unmatched junction bases numbered 12, after V lost 5 bases and J lost 8 bases. CDR1 is SEHNR, CDR2 FQNEAQ, per germline (reference sequence). In nucleotides, the CDR3 is TGTGCCAGCAGCAAGAACACCGACAGGGGGGAAGGCTACACCTTC. Its translation is CASSKNTDRGEGYTF.

V usage is TRBV7-9 and J usage is TRBJ2-2, with D unresolved. Trimming pared 1 base from V and 7 bases from J, leaving 10 bases between. The CDR3 runs to 14 residues. Germline V gene lookup returns CDR1 SEHNR and CDR2 FQNEAQ (reference sequence). CDR3 sequence reads: CASSLVASDGELFF. CDR3 bases: TGTGCCAGCAGCTTAGTGGCATCTGACGGGGAGCTGTTTTTT. Looking up the rest from reference TRBV7-9 and TRBJ2-2 gives the full variable domain: DTGVSQNPRHKITKRGQNVTFRCDPISEHNRLYWYRQTLGQGPEFLTYFQNEAQLEKSRLLSDRFSAERPKGSFSTLEIQRTEQGDSAMYLCASSLVASDGELFFGEGSRLTVL.

The chain joins TRBV13 to TRBJ1-3; 7 bases agree with TRBD1. Trimming took 6 bases from V and 4 from J; bases not matched to a gene: 9. This CDR3 spans 15 amino acids. Germline V gene lookup returns CDR1 PRHDT and CDR2 FYEKMQ (reference sequence). In DNA, the CDR3 is TGTGCCAGCAGGCCGACAGGGACGCAAGGAAACACCATATATTTT. Amino acid sequence: CASRPTGTQGNTIYF.

The CDR3 reads CASSLGSGNTGELFF. The CDR3 DNA sequence: TGTGCCAGCAGCTTAGGTTCCGGGAACACCGGGGAGCTGTTTTTT. The V and J genes are TRBV7-2 and TRBJ2-2; D is uncertain. The length of the CDR3 is 15 residues. Trimming removed 1 base at V and 1 base at J, with 7 bases between. Germline V CDR1 and CDR2: SGHTA, FQGNSA.

The chain links TRBV27 to TRBJ1-2; TRBD1 matches 8 bases. From germline, CDR1 is MNHEY and CDR2 SMNVEV (reference sequence). The CDR3 sequence is 15 residues long. With 5 bases clipped from V and 5 bases from J, the junction kept 10 bases outside the gene matches. The CDR3 loop reads CASSPSPGGIYGYTF. The DNA for the CDR3 is TGTGCCAGCAGTCCCTCCCCAGGGGGCATATATGGCTACACCTTC.

The rearrangement uses TRBV6-4 and TRBJ1-2; possibly TRBD1 for D (6 bases). Germline CDR1 is MRHNA and CDR2 is SNTAGT. Trimming removed 3 bases from V and 4 bases from J, with 9 bases in between. The CDR3 has 13 amino acids. The CDR3 is CASSDTGTYGYTF. In DNA form, the CDR3 reads TGTGCCAGCAGTGATACAGGGACCTATGGCTACACCTTC.

J is TRBJ2-2 and V is TRBV27; 10 bases line up with TRBD2. Germline CDR1 reads MNHEY; CDR2 reads SMNVEV (reference sequence). The CDR3 spans 18 residues. V lost 3 bases to trimming and J lost 5 bases; unmatched junction nucleotides: 12. The CDR3 DNA is TGTGCCAGCAGTTTCGGTTCTATGTTGACTAGCGGGACCGGGGAGCTGTTTTTT. Protein product: CASSFGSMLTSGTGELFF.

The rearrangement joins TRBV7-6 to TRBJ2-3; 7 bases align to TRBD2. This CDR3 spans 15 amino acids. Germline V CDR1 and CDR2: SGHVS, FNYEAQ. After removal of 2 bases from V and 5 bases from J, the junction contained 7 bases not matched to a gene. The DNA of the CDR3 is TGTGCCAGCAGCTTATATCCGGGAGGAGTAGATACGCAGTATTTT. It translates to CASSLYPGGVDTQYF.

The chain combines TRBV6-4 with TRBJ1-3; a possible D gene is TRBD1 (5 bases). This CDR3 comprises 14 residues. V gave up 7 bases and J gave up 0 bases, with 10 bases separating them. Germline CDR1 is MRHNA and CDR2 is SNTAGT. This CDR3 reads CASKKTDSGNTIYF. The CDR3 nucleotides read TGTGCCAGCAAGAAGACAGACTCTGGAAACACCATATATTTT.

The V gene is TRBV3-1 (or the pseudogene TRBV3-2), the J gene TRBJ1-2, with 7 positions matching TRBD1. The germline V gene encodes CDR1 LGHDT and CDR2 YNNKEL (reference sequence). CDR3 size: 15 residues. V lost 0 bases, J lost 3 bases, and 4 bases stayed unmatched. CDR3 bases: TGTGCCAGCAGCCAAGACTACAGGGGTTACTATGGCTACACCTTC. It codes for CASSQDYRGYYGYTF.

The chain combines TRBV3-1 (or the pseudogene TRBV3-2) with TRBJ1-4; no clear D. Per germline, CDR1 LGHDT and CDR2 YNNKEL (reference sequence). This CDR3 region has 12 residues. The germline V and J ends were trimmed by 2 bases and 7 bases, with 5 bases remaining between them. Written as DNA, the CDR3 is TGTGCCAGCAGCCAATTCGCTGAAAAACTGTTTTTT. Amino acid sequence: CASSQFAEKLFF.

The genes are TRBV4-1 and TRBJ1-1; tentatively, D is TRBD1 (5 bases). CDR3 length equals 14 residues. CDR1 and CDR2 (germline): MGHRA, YSYEKL. Trimming removed 6 bases from V and 7 bases from J, with 18 bases in between. CDR3 DNA sequence: TGCGCCAGCAGGCAGGTTGGGGGTGAGCTTGAAGCTTTCTTT. Residues: CASRQVGGELEAFF.

The V and J genes are TRBV4-3 and TRBJ2-7; the match to TRBD1 covers 7 bases. V shed 0 bases, J shed 3 bases, and the junction held 8 bases outside the gene matches. The length of the CDR3 is 16 residues. Germline V gene data show CDR1 as LGHNA and CDR2 as YSLEER. CDR3: CASSQEVRDSGYEQYF. CDR3 nucleotide sequence: TGCGCCAGCAGCCAAGAAGTCAGGGACAGCGGCTACGAGCAGTACTTC.

This clone was seen a single time. J is TRBJ2-2 and V is TRBV27, with D uncertain. V dropped 3 bases and J dropped 1 base, with 9 bases sitting between them. Looked up from germline, CDR1 is MNHEY and CDR2 is SMNVEV (reference sequence). The CDR3 has 15 amino acids. CDR3 coding DNA: TGTGCCAGCAGTTTCGGCTGGGAGAACACCGGGGAGCTGTTTTTT. Translating gives CASSFGWENTGELFF.

This sequence joins TRBV9 and TRBJ2-7; D is perhaps TRBD1 (5 bases). CDR1 SGDLS and CDR2 YYNGEE come from the germline V gene. Deletions cut 0 bases from V and 0 bases from J, with 7 bases between. CDR3 length equals 14 residues. The CDR3 region is CASSVEGDSYEQYF. The CDR3 DNA is TGTGCCAGCAGCGTAGAAGGGGACTCCTACGAGCAGTACTTC.

This chain joins TRBV15 and TRBJ1-6; TRBD1 agrees at 10 bases. The trim removed 8 bases at V and 5 bases at J, leaving 18 bases unmatched. CDR1 and CDR2 (germline): LNHNV, YYDKDF (reference sequence). CDR3 length: 19 residues. CDR3 nucleotides: TGTGCCACCCGAGACGGACAGGGGGTTTTCGGGGCCCATAATTCACCCCTCCACTTT. Translation: CATRDGQGVFGAHNSPLHF.

This sequence joins TRBV5-1 and TRBJ2-1, with 7 bases matching TRBD2. Per germline, CDR1 SGHRS and CDR2 YFSETQ. With 0 bases clipped from V and 4 bases from J, the junction kept 4 bases outside the gene matches. The CDR3 is made up of 15 amino acids. Here the CDR3 reads CASSLVGRGYNEQFF. Written as DNA, the CDR3 is TGCGCCAGCAGCTTGGTGGGGCGGGGGTACAATGAGCAGTTCTTC.

This sequence joins TRBV19 and TRBJ1-5; a possible D gene is TRBD1 (6 bases). Germline CDR1 and CDR2: LNHDA and SQIVND (reference sequence). Deletions cut 5 bases from V and 4 bases from J, with 18 bases between. This CDR3 has 16 amino acids. The CDR3 nucleotides read TGTGCCAGTAGTCCGGTGGGACACTCTTATAATCAGCCCCAGCATTTT. Amino acid sequence: CASSPVGHSYNQPQHF.

V is TRBV19 and J is TRBJ1-4, with TRBD1 matching 7 bases. CDR3 length: 15 residues. Trimming took 2 bases from V and 3 from J; bases not matched to a gene: 3. Germline loops: CDR1 LNHDA, CDR2 SQIVND (reference sequence). The CDR3 region is CASSITGAPNEKLFF. Written as DNA, the CDR3 is TGTGCCAGTAGTATAACAGGGGCTCCTAATGAAAAACTGTTTTTT. The complete variable domain, with remaining parts taken from reference TRBV19 and TRBJ1-4, reads DGGITQSPKYLFRKEGQNVTLSCEQNLNHDAMYWYRQDPGQGLRLIYYSQIVNDFQKGDIAEGYSVSREKKESFPLTVTSAQKNPTAFYLCASSITGAPNEKLFFGSGTQLSVL.

The rearrangement joins TRBV7-8 to TRBJ1-1; 9 nucleotides line up with TRBD1. Per germline, CDR1 SGHVS and CDR2 FQNEAQ. CDR3 length: 12 amino acids. J was trimmed by 10 bases and V by 5 bases; bases with no gene match: 5. Written as DNA, the CDR3 is TGTGCCAGCAGCACAGGGGGCAGGGTAGCTTTCTTT. Translating gives CASSTGGRVAFF.

This rearrangement joins TRBV5-1 to TRBJ2-1; 9 bases are shared with TRBD1. The germline CDR1 and CDR2 sequences are SGHRS and YFSETQ. Losses at the gene ends were 4 bases for V and 8 bases for J; bases not matched to a gene: 10. CDR3 length equals 15 residues. The CDR3 bases are TGCGCCAGCAGCAGCACCGGGACAGGGAGCTATGAGCAGTTCTTC. Its translation is CASSSTGTGSYEQFF.